The entry below describes one T cell receptor (beta chain). The target antigen is unknown. This sample is drawn from a study of shared clonotypes between healthy human individuals. Study at large: CD8 memory received one plate per donor, CD8 naive two, CD4 memory three and CD4 naive three.

Whole-study results and caveats: Among a few donors, roughly 5.4% of naive CD4 clonotypes were found in common.

Adults of Caucasian background living in Nashville, Tennessee made up all donors. A CD45RA-negative memory subset and a CD45RA+ naive subset were separated from the CD4+ cells. CDR3 length equals 15 residues. Germline assignment: CDR1 MDHEN and CDR2 SYDVKM. The V segment lost 5 bases and the J segment 7 bases; nucleotides outside the gene matches: 11. Repertoires were generated with immunoSEQ multiplex PCR, while TCRdb's copy carries only in-frame clones and drops some. The sample shows around 700,000 clones, 73% of them seen only once. Sequenced material: memory CD4+ T cells sorted from blood. Subset described: CD45RA-negative fraction. The sequence was collected from a woman aged 30 to 39 in good health. The chain joins TRBV28 to TRBJ1-5; TRBD1 agrees at 7 bases. CDR3 protein: CASSHEQGSGQPQHF. In nucleotides, the CDR3 is TGTGCCAGCAGTCATGAACAGGGGTCGGGGCAGCCCCAGCATTTT.